Listed below are T cell receptor beta chains from one sample, sequenced in a study of T cells in Graves' hyperthyroidism and ophthalmopathy. TCRdb fed the multiplex PCR reads into MiXCR, producing one record per CDR3 protein. This sample has a few hundred thousand distinct CDR3 sequences; around 21% occur once, and the top ten carry around 27%. Sample: blood. The receptors here all came from a man between 18 and 29 years old with Graves' hyperthyroidism. The CDR3 runs from the conserved cysteine through the conserved F or W. Each record gives: J gene, CDR3 length, V gene, CDR3 protein.

TRBJ1-1	15	TRBV27	CASTPAGRRNTEAFF
TRBJ2-2	15	TRBV4-1	CASSQVLQNTGELFF
TRBJ1-2	13	TRBV28	CATAAGQGYGYTF
TRBJ1-1	12	TRBV2	CASDRSSTEAFF
TRBJ2-7	15	TRBV28	CASSLTRRSSYEQYF
TRBJ2-7	17	TRBV7-2	CASSFAGTTGGSYEQYF
TRBJ1-5	13	TRBV6-5	CASSHTSNQPQHF
TRBJ1-1	13	TRBV6-5	CASSYPRTGETFF
TRBJ2-7	14	TRBV7-2	CASSTASYGDEQYF
TRBJ1-1	14	TRBV11-2	CASSPMAGGTEAFF
TRBJ2-6	20	TRBV11-2	CASSLDLRQQLRGRANVLTF
TRBJ2-7	13	TRBV29-1	CSVVGEDYYEQYF
TRBJ2-5	14	TRBV7-8	CASSRGRIQETQYF
TRBJ2-7	16	TRBV11-2	CASSLDPTQVSYEQYF
TRBJ2-7	13	TRBV29-1	CSGLRQGSYEQYF
TRBJ2-7	15	TRBV19	CASSMGHLPSYEQYF
TRBJ2-7	15	TRBV5-1	CASSFRGSSSYEQYF
TRBJ1-2	13	TRBV2	CASSEGGRNGYTF
TRBJ2-7	14	TRBV7-8	CASSFDHPGYEQYF
TRBJ2-7	14	TRBV7-8	CASSDDRNTYEQYF
TRBJ1-6	13	TRBV30	CAWSRIFNSPLHF
TRBJ2-2	16	TRBV5-1	CASSLDFGGNTGELFF
TRBJ2-7	14	TRBV2	CASMVSVNSYEQYF
TRBJ1-5	16	TRBV12-3/TRBV12-4	CASSLGQGASRQPQHF
TRBJ2-4	17	TRBV20-1	CSAHPGLAGKAKNIQYF
TRBJ1-1	14	TRBV6-2/TRBV6-3	CASSYFQGNTEAFF
TRBJ1-1	16	TRBV11-1	CASSPPEAGRDTEAFF
TRBJ2-7	15	TRBV28	CASSPSDRGLGEQYF
TRBJ2-6	19	TRBV11-2	CASSLGVGGRPSGSNVLTF
TRBJ1-2	15	TRBV6-2/TRBV6-3	CASSRPGTYNYGYTF
TRBJ1-2	14	TRBV12-3/TRBV12-4	CASSQGTALYGYTF
TRBJ1-1	13	TRBV24-1	CATKGQSNTEAFF
TRBJ2-5	15	TRBV12-3/TRBV12-4	CASSSGDRGLETQYF
TRBJ1-2	15	TRBV6-5	CASSFGTGEGNGYTF
TRBJ1-1	15	TRBV9	CASSAGGGGPTEAFF
TRBJ1-5	13	TRBV28	CASRSDRWEPQHF
TRBJ1-5	15	TRBV27	CAPGGGGDGNQPQHF
TRBJ2-7	14	TRBV12-3/TRBV12-4	CASSSFRGSYEQYF
TRBJ2-5	15	TRBV6-1	CASSEGYARVETQYF
TRBJ1-1	13	TRBV7-3	CASSYGGSTEAFF
TRBJ2-7	16	TRBV7-7	CASSLVRGGHSYEQYF
TRBJ2-7	13	TRBV11-2	CASSSDIAYEQYF
TRBJ1-1	15	TRBV5-1	CASSSTGSMNTEAFF
TRBJ1-3	15	TRBV28	CASSAIGVGGNTIYF
TRBJ2-7	15	TRBV6-1	CASSESPGQGYEQYF
TRBJ2-7	13	TRBV11-2	CASSLDYPVEQYF
TRBJ2-7	15	TRBV7-6	CASSPTRDSTYEQYF
TRBJ1-1	14	TRBV6-1	CASSDHGVNTEAFF
TRBJ1-2	15	TRBV11-2	CASTPDRLTNYGYTF
TRBJ2-7	17	TRBV5-1	CASSLGEQGARSYEQYF
TRBJ1-2	15	TRBV5-1	CASSLGWGGNYGYTF
TRBJ2-7	15	TRBV27	CASSLTGVGSYEQYF